The 3 T cell receptor beta chains below all came from one sample that was sequenced in a study of T cells in Graves' hyperthyroidism and ophthalmopathy. RNA transcripts provided the source from which TCR beta CDR3 regions were amplified. HTBI primers were employed in a first-round RT-PCR of the TCR CDR3. TCRdb used MiXCR to reprocess the multiplex PCR reads, holding one entry per CDR3 protein. Of about 530,000 distinct CDR3 sequences in the sample, 15% to 20% were seen once. The sample was blood. All receptors derive from a woman between 18 and 29 years old with Graves' ophthalmopathy.

This clonotype was detected a few times. This chain uses TRBV5-1 with TRBJ2-2; D gene ambiguous. The length of the CDR3 is 16 residues. In germline, CDR1 is SGHRS, CDR2 YFSETQ. Trimming left V 0 bases short and J 7 bases short, with 16 bases between. The CDR3 loop is CASSLDLTLDDGELFF. The CDR3, as DNA: TGCGCCAGCAGCTTGGACCTGACCCTCGACGACGGGGAGCTGTTTTTT.

There are many counts of this clonotype. This sequence joins TRBV12-3 or TRBV12-4 and TRBJ2-1; 7 bases fit TRBD2. J was trimmed by 6 bases and V by 5 bases; bases with no gene match: 7. This CDR3 spans 14 amino acids. The chain's CDR3 is CASSPGLEPNEQFF. DNA of the CDR3: TGTGCCAGCAGTCCCGGACTAGAACCCAATGAGCAGTTCTTC.

The sample holds many counts of this clonotype. The chain joins TRBV20-1 to TRBJ2-1; 9 bases fit TRBD2. The V gene's germline CDR1 is DFQATT and CDR2 SNEGSKA (reference sequence). V shed 6 bases, J shed 0 bases, and the junction held 3 bases outside the gene matches. This CDR3 is 14 amino acids long. CDR3 amino acids: CSAISGSSYNEQFF. The DNA for the CDR3 is TGCAGTGCCATTAGCGGGAGCTCCTACAATGAGCAGTTCTTC.